This entry features one T cell receptor beta chain sequence. MiXCR, applied by TCRdb to the RT-PCR reads, yields one record per CDR3 protein. The repertoire holds hundreds of thousands of distinct CDR3 sequences, with 11% to 15% as singletons. The CDR3 loop spans 10 amino acids. V was clipped by 2 bases and J by 2 bases, with 0 bases between them. Germline CDR1 reads GTSNPN; CDR2 reads SVGIG (reference sequence). This sequence originates from a female donor in good health, serving as a healthy control. What was sequenced was memory CD4+ T cells from blood. The chain links TRBV30 to TRBJ1-2; D is unclear. CDR3 DNA sequence: TGTGCCTGGAGTAACTATGGCTACACCTTC. It encodes CAWSNYGYTF.